Each of the 11 T cell receptor beta chains below was sequenced from the same sample in a study of blood T cell repertoires in COVID-19. This table comes from immunoSEQ multiplex PCR, and its TCRdb copy is limited to in-frame clones, with some not included. This sample yields approximately 61,000 clones, of which approximately 80% are seen a single time; 5.5% to 7% belongs to the top ten. Sequencing used peripheral blood. All receptors come from a woman between 65 and 79 years old with acute or convalescent COVID-19.

The genes are TRBV5-4 and TRBJ1-2; D uncertain. The CDR3 is 12 amino acids. Looked up from germline, CDR1 is SGHNT and CDR2 is YYREEE (reference sequence). V lost 4 bases and J 0 bases, leaving 4 bases between the germline ends. CDR3 sequence reads: CASSQTNYGYTF. DNA for the CDR3: TGTGCCAGCAGCCAAACTAACTATGGCTACACCTTC.

The V and J genes are TRBV7-9 and TRBJ1-4, with a possible D match to TRBD1 (5 bases). The CDR3 has 14 amino acids. The V and J ends lost 5 bases and 7 bases respectively, with 14 bases between them. From germline, CDR1 is SEHNR and CDR2 FQNEAQ (reference sequence). CDR3 sequence reads: CASSQLDDSEKLFF. The CDR3, as DNA: TGTGCCAGCAGCCAGCTTGACGACAGTGAAAAACTGTTTTTT.

The chain is built from TRBV27 and TRBJ1-2; maybe TRBD1 (5 bases). This CDR3 has 14 amino acids. Trimming cost V 10 bases and J 0 bases, with 15 bases left between them. Germline values: CDR1 MNHEY, CDR2 SMNVEV (reference sequence). The chain's CDR3 is CATRQSLANYGYTF. The CDR3 DNA follows: TGTGCCACCCGACAGTCCCTCGCTAACTATGGCTACACCTTC.

V is TRBV7-2 and J is TRBJ2-2, with D hard to call. The length of the CDR3 is 15 residues. From germline, CDR1 is SGHTA and CDR2 FQGNSA. Trimming removed 5 bases at V and 1 base at J, with 11 bases between. The CDR3 here is CASSPGGMNTGELFF. The CDR3 DNA reads as TGTGCCAGCAGCCCCGGCGGAATGAACACCGGGGAGCTGTTTTTT.

This sequence joins TRBV19 and TRBJ2-3; 8 bases are shared with TRBD1. From germline, CDR1 is LNHDA and CDR2 SQIVND (reference sequence). The ends lost 3 bases at V and 5 bases at J; junction bases unmatched: 4. This CDR3 spans 14 amino acids. CDR3 region: CASSIDRGGDTQYF. Here the CDR3 DNA reads TGTGCCAGTAGTATCGACAGGGGTGGAGATACGCAGTATTTT.

This clone was recorded a few times. The rearrangement links TRBV7-9 to TRBJ2-7, with 11 bases fitting TRBD2. This CDR3 is built from 14 residues. The germline V gene has CDR1 SEHNR and CDR2 FQNEAQ (reference sequence). J was trimmed by 5 bases and V by 5 bases; bases with no gene match: 5. The CDR3 region is CASSNLAGGNEQYF. For the CDR3, the DNA is TGTGCCAGCAGCAATCTAGCGGGGGGTAACGAGCAGTACTTC. Full variable domain (remainder filled in from reference TRBV7-9 and TRBJ2-7): DTGVSQNPRHKITKRGQNVTFRCDPISEHNRLYWYRQTLGQGPEFLTYFQNEAQLEKSRLLSDRFSAERPKGSFSTLEIQRTEQGDSAMYLCASSNLAGGNEQYFGPGTRLTVT.

The genes are TRBV5-4 and TRBJ2-2; D is possibly TRBD1 (6 bases). The V end was cut by 3 bases, the J end by 2 bases, with 17 bases between. This CDR3 has 17 amino acids. Germline-derived CDR1 and CDR2 are SGHNT and YYREEE (reference sequence). The CDR3 loop is CASSSRGFRGNTGELFF. The CDR3 DNA reads TGTGCCAGCAGCTCCAGGGGTTTTCGCGGTAACACCGGGGAGCTGTTTTTT.

This clone was counted a few times. The rearrangement links TRBV27 to TRBJ2-1; 11 bases match TRBD2. The CDR3 is 15 amino acids. V was clipped by 5 bases and J by 9 bases; unmatched bases: 9. CDR1 and CDR2 (germline): MNHEY, SMNVEV (reference sequence). The CDR3 loop reads CASSLPSGGQGEQFF. The DNA for the CDR3 is TGTGCCAGCAGTCTGCCTAGCGGGGGGCAGGGTGAGCAGTTCTTC.

CDR3 bases: TGTGCCAGCAGCCCTGGACCGGGACAGGGGGCGGAATTTTCCGGGGAGCTGTTTTTT. It codes for CASSPGPGQGAEFSGELFF. J is TRBJ2-2 and V is TRBV7-9; 12 bases are a match to TRBD1. This CDR3 spans 19 amino acids. Germline CDR1 and CDR2: SEHNR and FQNEAQ (reference sequence). V lost 5 bases and J lost 6; bases outside the gene matches: 16.

This clone was seen only a few times. The V call is TRBV29-1, the J call TRBJ1-4; D perhaps matches TRBD1 (5 bases). The CDR3 consists of 12 residues. Trimming shortened V by 7 bases and J by 8 bases, and 14 bases separated the two germline ends. Germline CDR1 SQVTM, CDR2 ANQGSEA. The CDR3 spells CSALPGGEKLFF. The DNA of the CDR3 is TGCAGCGCCCTACCGGGGGGGGAAAAACTGTTTTTT. The variable domain in full, with the rest retrieved from reference TRBV29-1 and TRBJ1-4, is SAVISQKPSRDICQRGTSLTIQCQVDSQVTMMFWYRQQPGQSLTLIATANQGSEATYESGFVIDKFPISRPNLTFSTLTVSNMSPEDSSIYLCSALPGGEKLFFGSGTQLSVL.

The chain employs TRBV6-5 and TRBJ1-5; D is possibly TRBD1 (6 bases). CDR3 length: 13 amino acids. Looked up from germline, CDR1 is MNHEY and CDR2 is SVGAGI. Trimming removed 5 bases from V and 7 bases from J, with 12 bases in between. The CDR3 loop reads CASSPGQQQPQHF. CDR3 nucleotide sequence: TGTGCCAGCAGTCCAGGACAGCAGCAGCCCCAGCATTTT.